This T cell receptor (beta chain) is from a study of blood T cell repertoires in COVID-19. Study as a whole: Acute and convalescent COVID-19 specimens originated in the United States, Italy and Spain. Sample material is recorded as cDNA or gDNA derived from T cells, B-cell-depleted T cells, or PBMCs.

In the authors' workflow: It was from reference gene primer amplification that nucleated cell counts were estimated. Libraries were prepared by immunoSEQ multiplex PCR; TCRdb keeps only in-frame clonotypes and omits some of them. The V and J calls and the clone size are those of that table, but D and trimming were determined from the DNA. The profile shows about 120,000 clones, under 90% of them singletons. With 5 bases removed from V and 10 bases from J, the gap between germline ends came to 12 bases. Germline CDR1 reads SGHAT; CDR2 reads FQNNGV. The CDR3 totals 12 residues. The chain couples TRBV11-2 to TRBJ2-1; D not resolved. Sequencing was performed on peripheral blood. This receptor was obtained from a man between 60 and 70 years old with acute or convalescent COVID-19. CDR3 amino acids: CASSQAVNEQFF. CDR3 DNA: TGTGCCAGCAGCCAAGCCGTCAACGAGCAGTTCTTC.